The 29 T cell receptor beta chains below all came from one sample that was sequenced in a study of T cell clonality in common variable immunodeficiency. Findings and caveats of the study: Reportedly, TCR beta sequences from common variable immunodeficiency showed fewer deletions and N-nucleotide insertions.

Repertoires were generated with immunoSEQ multiplex PCR, while TCRdb's copy carries only in-frame clones and drops some. The sample was found to contain over 20,000 clones, and every one recurs. Their target antigens are unknown. The sample consisted of peripheral blood mononuclear cells. Receptors originate from a human donor with common variable immunodeficiency.

This clone showed up many times. The CDR3 goes on 3 residues after the read ends, and that part is filled in from the germline J gene. The genes are TRBV20-1 and TRBJ1-1; D is unresolved. The CDR3 runs 13 residues. In germline, CDR1 is DFQATT, CDR2 SNEGSKA (reference sequence). With 4 bases removed from V and 1 base from J, the gap between germline ends came to 10 bases. The DNA read from the CDR3 is TGCAGTGCTACGGAGACAAGGAACACTGAA. Protein: CSATETRNTE. The entire CDR3 sequence reads CSATETRNTEAFF.

This clone was recorded at least ten times. The read finishes 3 residues shy of the CDR3 end, and the germline J gene is used to complete it. The chain is built from TRBV5-5 and TRBJ2-1, with TRBD2 matching over 10 bases. The CDR3 spans 14 residues. The trim removed 7 bases at V and 8 bases at J, leaving 9 bases unmatched. Germline CDR1 is SGHKS and CDR2 is YYEKEE (reference sequence). The DNA read from the CDR3 is TGTGCCAGCCTGGAGCGGGGGGGCGGGGATGAG. Translation: CASLERGGGDE. The CDR3, in full, reads CASLERGGGDEQFF.

This clone came up many times. Read sequence stops 3 residues before the CDR3 end, and the germline J gene provides the missing end. V usage is TRBV5-1 and J usage is TRBJ1-4, with 9 bases fitting TRBD1. CDR1 is SGHRS and CDR2 is YFSETQ in the germline V gene. V gave up 5 bases and J gave up 7 bases; unmatched junction bases: 6. The length of the CDR3 is 14 residues. The CDR3 DNA, read in part, is TGCGCCAGCAGACCGGGACAGGGCCTTGAAAAA. It encodes CASRPGQGLEK. The full CDR3 sequence reads CASRPGQGLEKLFF.

This clone was observed a handful of times. The read finishes 3 residues shy of the CDR3 end, and the germline J gene is used to complete it. The chain uses TRBV11-3 and TRBJ1-2; perhaps TRBD1 as D (5 bases). The length of the CDR3 is 15 residues. CDR1 is SGHNT and CDR2 is YENEEA in the germline V gene. CDR3 sequence reads: CASSLVDTEGRGYTF. CDR3 DNA, as far as it was read: TGTGCCAGCAGCTTAGTGGACACCGAGGGCCGCGGC.

This clone was recorded at least ten times. With the read ending 3 residues before the CDR3 end, the germline J gene is used to fill in that end. The V and J genes are TRBV12-3 or TRBV12-4 and TRBJ1-1; D remains unclear. CDR3 length equals 15 residues. The ends were cut back, 7 bases at V and 0 bases at J, with 15 bases in the middle. CDR3 DNA (partial): TGTGCCAGCACATTTCGTATAGCTATGAACACTGAA. Protein sequence: CASTFRIAMNTE. The full CDR3 protein reads CASTFRIAMNTEAFF.

Many counts were recorded for this clone. The read ends 3 residues before the CDR3 terminus; that terminus is restored from the germline J gene. The chain carries TRBV20-1 and TRBJ2-7; 8 bases are shared with TRBD2. V shed 3 bases and J 2 bases; nucleotides not matched to a gene: 6. Germline V lookup: CDR1 DFQATT, CDR2 SNEGSKA (reference sequence). The CDR3 runs 14 residues. CDR3 bases read: TGCAGTGCTAGTATAGCGGGGTTTGCCTACGAG. It codes for CSASIAGFAYE. In full, the CDR3 is CSASIAGFAYEQYF.

This clone came up many times. The read ends 3 residues before the CDR3 terminus; that terminus is restored from the germline J gene. The chain links TRBV29-1 to TRBJ1-2; 9 bases match TRBD1. J gave up 1 base and V 1 base, and 10 bases lay outside the gene matches. Germline V gene lookup returns CDR1 SQVTM and CDR2 ANQGSEA. The CDR3 loop spans 17 amino acids. The CDR3 spells CSVEGWDGQGSNYGYTF. The CDR3 bases that were read are TGCAGCGTTGAAGGTTGGGACGGACAGGGGAGTAACTATGGC.

This clone was found many times. The read falls 3 residues short of the CDR3 end, and the missing part is taken from the germline J gene. The rearrangement links TRBV20-1 to TRBJ2-1, with 16 bases fitting TRBD2. CDR1 DFQATT and CDR2 SNEGSKA come from the germline V gene (reference sequence). Losses at the gene ends were 1 base for V and 4 bases for J; bases not matched to a gene: 1. The CDR3 totals 16 residues. CDR3 region: CSARAGLAGGYNEQFF. The sequenced CDR3 bases are TGCAGTGCTAGAGCGGGACTAGCGGGGGGGTACAATGAG.

This clone was picked up many times. The sequence runs out 3 residues before the end of the CDR3; the remainder is reconstructed from the germline J gene. This rearrangement joins TRBV5-1 to TRBJ1-4; D is uncertain. Trimming took 0 bases from V and 0 from J, leaving 3 bases between them. The CDR3 sequence is 14 residues long. Germline V gene data show CDR1 as SGHRS and CDR2 as YFSETQ. The CDR3 sequence is CASSLGPTNEKLFF. The sequenced CDR3 bases are TGCGCCAGCAGCTTGGGGCCAACTAATGAAAAA.

This clone was detected many times. The read gets to within 3 residues of the CDR3 end, and the germline J gene fills in the rest. The rearrangement links TRBV11-2 to TRBJ1-1; possibly TRBD1 for D (5 bases). This CDR3 has 14 residues. The germline V gene encodes CDR1 SGHAT and CDR2 FQNNGV. Trimming stripped 5 bases from V and 7 bases from J, with 17 bases between. CDR3 DNA, as far as it was read: TGTGCCAGCAGCGTACAGCTAGCGCAGGGTGAA. Amino acid sequence: CASSVQLAQGE. The whole CDR3 protein reads CASSVQLAQGEAFF.

In this sample, this clone turned up many times. The CDR3 end lies 3 residues beyond the end of the read and is filled in from the germline J gene. The rearrangement links TRBV10-3 to TRBJ2-7, with D unclear. Germline-derived CDR1 and CDR2 are ENHRY and SYGVKD. Trimming pared 8 bases from V and 4 bases from J, leaving 15 bases between. The CDR3 contains 13 residues. The CDR3 sequence: CAISMGPDYEQYF. The sequenced CDR3 bases are TGTGCCATCTCGATGGGCCCGGATTACGAG.

At least ten counts were recorded for this clone. One end of the junction fails to match germline, which may point to a read error. The DNA ends 3 residues before the CDR3 does, and the rest of the CDR3 is filled in from the germline J gene. This chain uses TRBV7-7 with TRBJ2-5; possibly TRBD1 or TRBD2 for D (6 bases each). Germline V gene sequence: CDR1 SSHAT, CDR2 FNYEAQ (reference sequence). This CDR3 contains 18 residues. CDR3: CASSLGGPGSSRGETQYF. The CDR3 bases that were read are TGTGCTAGCAGCTTAGGGGGACCGGGGAGTAGCCGGGGGGAGACC.

Ten or more counts support this clone. Coverage ceases 3 residues before the CDR3 finishes, and the germline J gene fills in the end. The chain carries TRBV18 and TRBJ2-6; 9 nucleotides line up with TRBD2. V was clipped by 0 bases and J by 4 bases; unmatched bases: 7. Germline V lookup: CDR1 KGHSH, CDR2 LQKENI. The CDR3 is 18 residues long. Incomplete CDR3 DNA: TGTGCCAGCTCACCACCCGGCGGGGGGGCTGGAGGGGCCAACGTC. This sequence encodes CASSPPGGGAGGANV. The whole CDR3 reads CASSPPGGGAGGANVLTF.

This clone was found a few times. The read terminates 3 residues before the CDR3 end, so the remaining end is supplied by the germline J gene. V usage is TRBV7-9 and J usage is TRBJ2-1, with D uncertain. The germline V and J ends were trimmed by 6 bases and 0 bases, with 12 bases remaining between them. Germline CDR1 SEHNR, CDR2 FQNEAQ (reference sequence). This CDR3 comprises 15 residues. Incomplete CDR3 DNA: TGTGCCAGCAGGCGCAGCGAAAGCTCCTACAATGAG. Encoded protein: CASRRSESSYNE. The complete CDR3 reads CASRRSESSYNEQFF.

This clone was observed at least ten times. The sequenced fragment ends 3 residues before the CDR3 boundary, so the rest is inferred from the germline J gene. The chain combines TRBV7-2 with TRBJ2-1, with 14 positions matching TRBD2. The germline V gene encodes CDR1 SGHTA and CDR2 FQGNSA. The V segment lost 5 bases and the J segment 8 bases; nucleotides outside the gene matches: 5. The CDR3 has 15 amino acids. CDR3 DNA, as far as it was read: TGTGCCAGCAGCCTGACTAGCGGGGGGGCCTATGAG. Its protein is CASSLTSGGAYE. The whole CDR3 reads CASSLTSGGAYEQFF. Drawing the rest from reference TRBV7-2 and TRBJ2-1, the complete variable domain is GAGVSQSPSNKVTEKGKDVELRCDPISGHTALYWYRQSLGQGLEFLIYFQGNSAPDKSGLPSDRFSAERTGGSVSTLTIQRTQQEDSAVYLCASSLTSGGAYEQFFGPGTRLTVL.

This clone showed up many times. Read sequence stops 3 residues before the CDR3 end, and the germline J gene provides the missing end. The chain uses TRBV12-3 or TRBV12-4 and TRBJ2-7; no firm D call. V was clipped by 3 bases and J by 4 bases, with 10 bases between them. The CDR3 covers 13 residues. The CDR3 spells CASSLGSSYEQYF. The CDR3 bases that were read are TGTGCCAGCAGTTTGGGCAGCAGTTACGAG.

With regard to this clone: The read gets to within 3 residues of the CDR3 end, and the germline J gene fills in the rest. The sample contains more than one DNA sequence encoding this CDR3. The chain links TRBV20-1 to TRBJ2-7; D gene unclear. V lost 3 bases, J lost 1 base, and 7 bases lay in between. Germline V gene data show CDR1 as DFQATT and CDR2 as SNEGSKA (reference sequence). The CDR3 consists of 12 residues. The CDR3 DNA, read in part, is TGCAGTGCTAGGAGACAATCCTACGAG. As protein: CSARRQSYE. The whole CDR3 sequence reads CSARRQSYEQYF.

This clone was found many times. The CDR3 goes on 3 residues after the read ends, and that part is filled in from the germline J gene. The chain is built from TRBV4-2 and TRBJ1-4; D uncertain. The CDR3 length is 12 residues. V was cut by 3 bases and J by 8 bases, with 7 bases left in between. Germline-derived CDR1 and CDR2 are LGHNA and YNFKEQ. CDR3: CASSHLGEKLFF. The sequenced CDR3 bases are TGTGCCAGCAGCCATTTAGGGGAAAAA.

This clone was counted ten times or more. The read finishes 3 residues shy of the CDR3 end, and the germline J gene is used to complete it. The rearrangement uses TRBV7-6 and TRBJ1-2, with 8 bases fitting TRBD1. The CDR3 sequence is 18 residues long. Germline V gene data show CDR1 as SGHVS and CDR2 as FNYEAQ. The covered CDR3 bases are TGTGCCAGCAGCCTCACTCCGGGACAGGTTGTATGGTTGTACGGC. The encoded protein is CASSLTPGQVVWLYG. The entire CDR3 is CASSLTPGQVVWLYGYTF.

This clone has ten or more counts. The read is 3 residues too short to cover the CDR3 end, so that end is filled in from the germline J gene. The same CDR3 arises from other DNA sequences in this sample as well. This chain links TRBV10-3 with TRBJ1-2; perhaps TRBD1 as D (5 bases). The germline gives CDR1 ENHRY, CDR2 SYGVKD. The V gene lost 11 bases and the J gene lost 7 bases, with 17 bases spanning the gap. The CDR3 sequence is 12 residues long. This CDR3 is CAVRGLVGGYTF. CDR3 bases read: TGTGCCGTCCGGGGGTTAGTTGGTGGC.

This clone was counted at least ten times. Read coverage stops 3 residues before the CDR3 terminus; the germline J gene supplies the remainder. V usage is TRBV29-1 and J usage is TRBJ2-3, with 8 nucleotides matching TRBD1. This CDR3 is 14 amino acids long. Germline loops: CDR1 SQVTM, CDR2 ANQGSEA. Trimming at V came to 3 bases and at J to 5 bases, leaving 7 bases not matched to a gene. The sequenced part of the CDR3 DNA is TGCAGCGTTGACCCAGGGGGCTGGGGAGATACG. Translation gives CSVDPGGWGDT. The complete CDR3 sequence is CSVDPGGWGDTQYF.

This clone was recorded at least ten times. The read finishes 3 residues shy of the CDR3 end, and the germline J gene is used to complete it. In the same sample, other DNA sequences code for this CDR3. V is TRBV19 and J is TRBJ2-7; 8 positions agree with TRBD1. Germline CDR1 and CDR2: LNHDA and SQIVND (reference sequence). The CDR3 loop spans 12 amino acids. The J segment lost 3 bases and the V segment lost 5 bases, leaving 0 bases of the junction unmatched. The CDR3 loop reads CASSDRGYEQYF. The sequenced part of the CDR3 DNA is TGTGCCAGTAGTGACAGGGGCTACGAG.

In its sample, this clone was seen many times. CDR3 bases read: TGTGCCAGCAGATCCGGGGCAGGGGCCGATCAGCCC. As protein: CASRSGAGADQP. The CDR3 reads in full as CASRSGAGADQPQHF. The V and J genes are TRBV2 and TRBJ1-5; D is perhaps TRBD1 (6 bases). Read coverage stops 3 residues before the CDR3 terminus; the germline J gene supplies the remainder. CDR1 and CDR2 (germline): SNHLY, FYNNEI. The CDR3 extends over 15 amino acids. Trimming left V 6 bases short and J 5 bases short, with 17 bases between.

This clone came up many times. The observed sequence ends 3 residues before the CDR3 terminus, with the missing tail filled in from the germline J gene. V gene TRBV12-5 combines with J gene TRBJ2-3, with 8 positions matching TRBD2. Trimming cost V 6 bases and J 5 bases; bases outside gene matches: 16. Looked up from germline, CDR1 is LGHNT and CDR2 is FRNRAP. CDR3 size: 17 residues. CDR3 amino acids: CASGPSGAGGRGDTQYF. The sequenced CDR3 bases are TGTGCTAGTGGCCCATCGGGGGCGGGGGGACGTGGAGATACG.

This clone has at least ten counts. The CDR3 is cut off 3 residues early in the read; its end comes from the germline J gene. The gene calls are TRBV20-1 and TRBJ2-5; the D gene is possibly TRBD1 (7 bases). This CDR3 spans 15 amino acids. V dropped 0 bases and J dropped 5 bases, with 16 bases sitting between them. Germline CDR1 DFQATT, CDR2 SNEGSKA (reference sequence). Here the CDR3 reads CSARDPGGNRETQYF. The part of the CDR3 DNA that was read is TGCAGTGCTAGAGATCCAGGGGGGAACAGGGAGACC.

This clone was counted ten times or more. The CDR3 sequence is CASSISPWDTQYF. The part of the CDR3 DNA that was read is TGTGCCAGTAGTATAAGCCCTTGGGATACG. V is TRBV19 and J is TRBJ2-3; D remains ambiguous. The read is 3 residues too short to cover the CDR3 end, so that end is filled in from the germline J gene. Trimming removed 2 bases at V and 6 bases at J, with 9 bases between. This CDR3 region has 13 residues. Germline V lookup: CDR1 LNHDA, CDR2 SQIVND (reference sequence).

There are many counts of this clone. CDR3 residues: CASSLRQGYNEQFF. CDR3 DNA, as far as it was read: TGTGCCAGCAGCTTAAGACAGGGGTACAATGAG. The J gene is TRBJ2-1, the V gene TRBV7-6, with 8 bases lining up with TRBD1. The observed sequence ends 3 residues before the CDR3 terminus, with the missing tail filled in from the germline J gene. Germline CDR1 SGHVS, CDR2 FNYEAQ. V trimming: 2 bases; J trimming: 4 bases; junction bases outside the gene matches: 1. The length of the CDR3 is 14 residues.

This clone was detected ten times or more. The observed sequence ends 3 residues before the CDR3 terminus, with the missing tail filled in from the germline J gene. This chain connects TRBV5-1 to TRBJ2-5, with 9 bases identical to TRBD2. The CDR3 is 15 amino acids. The germline V gene has CDR1 SGHRS and CDR2 YFSETQ. With 0 bases clipped from V and 2 bases from J, the junction kept 2 bases outside the gene matches. This CDR3 reads CASSLVAGGQETQYF. CDR3 DNA (partial): TGCGCCAGCAGCTTGGTGGCGGGGGGGCAAGAGACC.

This clone was detected ten times or more. The read finishes 3 residues shy of the CDR3 end, and the germline J gene is used to complete it. This sequence joins TRBV7-2 and TRBJ1-2, with D possibly being TRBD1 (5 bases). Trimming took 4 bases from V and 2 from J, leaving 8 bases between them. CDR1 and CDR2 from the germline V gene are SGHTA and FQGNSA. This CDR3 has 13 amino acids. This CDR3 is CASSSDTNYGYTF. CDR3 DNA (partial): TGTGCCAGCAGCTCGGACACAAACTATGGC.